Below are 27 T cell receptor beta chains sequenced from a single sample in a study of blood T cell repertoires in COVID-19. Profiled with immunoSEQ multiplex PCR; TCRdb holds only in-frame clones, not every one. The table lists roughly 80,000 clones, roughly 90% of them singletons. Sequencing used peripheral blood. Receptor source: a woman older than 75 with acute or convalescent COVID-19.

Of note for this clone: The sample carries other DNA sequences with the same CDR3. The chain uses TRBV5-1 and TRBJ2-1, with a possible D match to TRBD1 (5 bases). Germline values: CDR1 SGHRS, CDR2 YFSETQ. The CDR3 has 14 amino acids. The V and J ends lost 0 bases and 3 bases respectively, with 7 bases between them. The CDR3 coding sequence is TGCGCCAGCAGCTTGGGGCAGGGCTACAATGAGCAGTTCTTC. Translation: CASSLGQGYNEQFF.

Turning to this clone: The same CDR3 also results from other DNA sequences found in this sample. This chain connects TRBV12-3 or TRBV12-4 to TRBJ2-7, with 7 bases fitting TRBD1. The CDR3 is made up of 12 amino acids. The junction had 3 bases not matched to a gene; V was cut back by 6 bases and J by 4 bases. CDR3 region: CASSRQGYEQYF. The CDR3 nucleotides are TGTGCCAGCAGCCGACAGGGTTACGAGCAGTACTTC.

The chain couples TRBV6-2 or TRBV6-3 to TRBJ2-5, with D possibly matching TRBD2 (6 bases). The CDR3 sequence is 15 residues long. Germline V gives CDR1 MNHEY, CDR2 SVGEGT. The V end was cut by 6 bases, the J end by 4 bases, with 18 bases between. DNA of the CDR3: TGTGCCAGCAGCTCCGATCGGGCGGGGTTAGAGACCCAGTACTTC. Protein product: CASSSDRAGLETQYF.

The rearrangement joins TRBV7-2 to TRBJ2-1, with TRBD2 matching over 9 bases. V gave up 2 bases and J gave up 9 bases; unmatched junction bases: 8. Germline CDR1 SGHTA, CDR2 FQGNSA. This CDR3 comprises 15 residues. The CDR3 DNA reads TGTGCCAGCAGCTTAAAGGGCGGGGGGGCGAGTGAGCAGTTCTTC. Amino acid sequence: CASSLKGGGASEQFF. Full variable domain (outside the CDR3, taken from reference TRBV7-2 and TRBJ2-1): GAGVSQSPSNKVTEKGKDVELRCDPISGHTALYWYRQSLGQGLEFLIYFQGNSAPDKSGLPSDRFSAERTGGSVSTLTIQRTQQEDSAVYLCASSLKGGGASEQFFGPGTRLTVL.

This chain links TRBV28 with TRBJ1-6; TRBD1 is a possible D gene (5 bases). Germline V gene lookup returns CDR1 MDHEN and CDR2 SYDVKM. CDR3 length: 17 residues. Trimming stripped 7 bases from V and 2 bases from J, with 18 bases between. CDR3 sequence: CASTPAEGPTYNSPLHF. CDR3 in DNA: TGTGCCAGCACCCCGGCGGAGGGGCCAACCTATAATTCACCCCTCCACTTT.

J is TRBJ2-5 and V is TRBV24-1; D is possibly TRBD1 (8 bases). Germline V gives CDR1 KGHDR, CDR2 SFDVKD. The CDR3 spans 15 residues. V was shortened by 4 bases and J by 5 bases, with 16 bases between the two germline ends. For the CDR3, the DNA is TGTGCCACCAGTGACTCACAGGGGGGGAGGGAGACCCAGTACTTC. It codes for CATSDSQGGRETQYF.

The chain joins TRBV7-2 to TRBJ2-2; 10 positions match TRBD1. The CDR3 contains 17 residues. Germline CDR1 is SGHTA and CDR2 is FQGNSA. Losses at the gene ends were 5 bases for V and 7 bases for J; bases not matched to a gene: 13. CDR3 protein: CASSTNRDRGWGGELFF. CDR3 DNA sequence: TGTGCCAGCAGCACAAACCGGGACAGGGGATGGGGCGGGGAGCTGTTTTTT.

The chain recombines TRBV9 with TRBJ1-2; the match to TRBD1 covers 8 bases. With V trimmed by 4 bases and J by 5 bases, 10 bases remained unmatched. The germline CDR1 and CDR2 sequences are SGDLS and YYNGEE. This CDR3 region has 15 residues. The CDR3 region is CASSSQGAYLYGYTF. For the CDR3, the DNA is TGTGCCAGCAGCTCCCAGGGGGCTTATTTATATGGCTACACCTTC.

This chain connects TRBV28 to TRBJ2-7, with TRBD2 matching 8 bases. CDR3 size: 14 residues. V trimming: 6 bases; J trimming: 4 bases; junction bases outside the gene matches: 8. Per the germline V gene, CDR1 is MDHEN and CDR2 is SYDVKM. This CDR3 reads CASSPRAGVYEQYF. The CDR3 bases are TGTGCCAGCAGCCCGAGAGCGGGAGTGTACGAGCAGTACTTC.

The rearrangement joins TRBV18 to TRBJ1-5, with 7 bases that match TRBD1. Germline lookup yields CDR1 KGHSH and CDR2 LQKENI. V shed 1 base, J shed 4 bases, and the junction held 1 base outside the gene matches. The CDR3 length is 14 residues. CDR3 sequence reads: CASSPLQGNQPQHF. The CDR3 coding sequence is TGTGCCAGCTCACCACTACAGGGGAATCAGCCCCAGCATTTT.

The gene calls are TRBV5-5 and TRBJ1-4, with D possibly matching TRBD1 (6 bases). V was trimmed by 5 bases and J by 4 bases, leaving 15 bases between them. This CDR3 has 15 amino acids. From germline, CDR1 is SGHKS and CDR2 YYEKEE (reference sequence). For the CDR3, the DNA is TGTGCCAGCAGTGCTACAGGGTCTAATAATGAAAAACTGTTTTTT. Translated: CASSATGSNNEKLFF.

This clone was detected only once. Other nucleotide sequences in the sample specify the same CDR3. The V and J genes are TRBV29-1 and TRBJ2-3, with a possible D match to TRBD2 (6 bases). Germline-derived CDR1 and CDR2 are SQVTM and ANQGSEA. V lost 1 base to trimming and J lost 5 bases, with 10 bases between them. The CDR3 extends over 13 amino acids. DNA of the CDR3: TGCAGCGTTGAAGGGGGAGGAGGAGATACGCAGTATTTT. It yields the protein CSVEGGGGDTQYF.

V gene TRBV28 combines with J gene TRBJ2-1; D is perhaps TRBD2 (6 bases). The length of the CDR3 is 17 residues. Germline V gene sequence: CDR1 MDHEN, CDR2 SYDVKM. Trimming pared 6 bases from V and 7 bases from J, leaving 25 bases between. CDR3 coding DNA: TGTGCCAGCAGGGAGACCCGGAGGGCCTATGTTGGGAATGAGCAGTTCTTC. It is translated as CASRETRRAYVGNEQFF.

This chain uses TRBV28 with TRBJ1-1; possibly TRBD1 for D (6 bases). Between the trimmed V and J ends, which lost 4 bases and 8 bases, there was a span of 17 bases. Germline V gives CDR1 MDHEN, CDR2 SYDVKM. The CDR3 has 14 amino acids. The CDR3 region is CASSSPGTLTEAFF. The CDR3 nucleotides are TGTGCCAGCAGTTCGCCCGGGACACTCACCGAAGCTTTCTTT.

The chain combines TRBV5-4 with TRBJ1-1; 7 bases are shared with TRBD1. CDR1 SGHNT and CDR2 YYREEE come from the germline V gene (reference sequence). V gave up 4 bases and J gave up 3 bases; unmatched junction bases: 6. This CDR3 has 14 amino acids. CDR3 residues: CASSPRGPYTEAFF. The DNA of the CDR3 is TGTGCCAGCAGCCCAAGGGGGCCGTACACTGAAGCTTTCTTT.

J is TRBJ2-5 and V is TRBV6-5, with 9 bases fitting TRBD2. CDR1 is MNHEY and CDR2 is SVGAGI in the germline V gene. Germline trimming cut 4 bases from V and 4 bases from J; bases unmatched to any gene: 4. CDR3 length: 14 residues. The CDR3 sequence: CASSFLSGRETQYF. CDR3 coding DNA: TGTGCCAGCAGTTTCCTTAGCGGGAGAGAGACCCAGTACTTC.

The gene calls are TRBV28 and TRBJ1-2, with 10 bases matching TRBD1. Germline V gene sequence: CDR1 MDHEN, CDR2 SYDVKM. V gave up 5 bases and J gave up 6 bases; unmatched junction bases: 15. CDR3 length equals 17 residues. The CDR3 loop is CASSTLSPGTGVHGYTF. In DNA form, the CDR3 reads TGTGCCAGCAGTACCTTGTCCCCCGGGACAGGGGTGCATGGCTACACCTTC.

The V and J genes are TRBV5-4 and TRBJ1-4; 8 positions match TRBD1. This CDR3 comprises 16 residues. After removal of 4 bases from V and 8 bases from J, the junction contained 13 bases not matched to a gene. Germline values: CDR1 SGHNT, CDR2 YYREEE (reference sequence). CDR3 loop: CASSPGATGVEEKLFF. CDR3 DNA sequence: TGTGCCAGCAGCCCTGGGGCGACAGGGGTTGAAGAAAAACTGTTTTTT.

This chain uses TRBV6-2 or TRBV6-3 with TRBJ2-5, with D perhaps TRBD2 (5 bases). V gave up 0 bases and J gave up 2 bases, with 22 bases separating them. The CDR3 has 19 residues. Germline-derived CDR1 and CDR2 are MNHEY and SVGEGT. The DNA for the CDR3 is TGTGCCAGCAGTTACTCGAGTAGGTATGGAGGTGACCTTCAAGAGACCCAGTACTTC. This encodes CASSYSSRYGGDLQETQYF.

The chain carries TRBV30 and TRBJ1-2; TRBD1 is a possible D gene (6 bases). The germline V gene has CDR1 GTSNPN and CDR2 SVGIG (reference sequence). The CDR3 runs 13 residues. V lost 1 base and J lost 8, with 14 bases in between. CDR3 in amino acids: CAWSGRTDGGYTF. The CDR3 nucleotides read TGTGCCTGGAGTGGGCGGACAGACGGGGGCTACACCTTC.

The chain links TRBV6-5 to TRBJ1-2; D might be TRBD1 (6 bases). V shed 7 bases and J shed 2 bases, with 11 bases lying between them. The CDR3 spans 13 residues. The germline gives CDR1 MNHEY, CDR2 SVGAGI. CDR3 loop: CASMAGVNYGYTF. DNA of the CDR3: TGTGCCAGCATGGCAGGGGTGAACTATGGCTACACCTTC.

This chain links TRBV9 with TRBJ1-6; possibly TRBD1 for D (5 bases). The germline V gene has CDR1 SGDLS and CDR2 YYNGEE. The CDR3 has 19 amino acids. The V gene lost 0 bases and the J gene lost 0 bases, with 16 bases spanning the gap. The CDR3 DNA reads TGTGCCAGCAGCGTAGGGGGTCCAGGGCGAAGCTCCTATAATTCACCCCTCCACTTT. This sequence encodes CASSVGGPGRSSYNSPLHF.

V and J are TRBV18 and TRBJ2-7; 7 bases agree with TRBD1. The length of the CDR3 is 17 residues. CDR1 KGHSH and CDR2 LQKENI come from the germline V gene. The ends lost 2 bases at V and 2 bases at J; junction bases unmatched: 12. The CDR3 DNA follows: TGTGCCAGCTCACCAAGGGACAGTTCGACCACCCCCTACGAGCAGTACTTC. This codes for CASSPRDSSTTPYEQYF.

The V and J genes are TRBV9 and TRBJ1-1, with TRBD1 identical over 7 bases. Trimming removed 0 bases from V and 0 bases from J; junction bases left unmatched: 5. CDR1 and CDR2 from the germline V gene are SGDLS and YYNGEE. The CDR3 totals 16 residues. The CDR3 sequence is CASSVGDRVVNTEAFF. The CDR3 coding sequence is TGTGCCAGCAGCGTAGGTGACAGGGTGGTGAACACTGAAGCTTTCTTT. The full variable domain, completed using reference TRBV9 and TRBJ1-1, is DSGVTQTPKHLITATGQRVTLRCSPRSGDLSVYWYQQSLDQGLQFLIQYYNGEERAKGNILERFSAQQFPDLHSELNLSSLELGDSALYFCASSVGDRVVNTEAFFGQGTRLTVV.

The genes are TRBV20-1 and TRBJ1-3; D gene ambiguous. Germline V gives CDR1 DFQATT, CDR2 SNEGSKA (reference sequence). This CDR3 is 12 amino acids long. V was cut by 3 bases and J by 2 bases, with 5 bases left in between. CDR3 sequence reads: CSASGPGNTIYF. In DNA form, the CDR3 reads TGCAGTGCTAGTGGGCCTGGAAACACCATATATTTT.

V usage is TRBV7-2 and J usage is TRBJ2-3; 9 bases agree with TRBD2. The V segment lost 2 bases and the J segment 2 bases; nucleotides outside the gene matches: 8. Germline CDR1 reads SGHTA; CDR2 reads FQGNSA. The CDR3 has 17 amino acids. CDR3 amino acids: CASSLTALAGDTDTQYF. The CDR3 bases are TGTGCCAGCAGCTTAACGGCACTAGCGGGTGACACAGATACGCAGTATTTT.

The chain combines TRBV6-6 with TRBJ1-1, with a possible D match to TRBD1 (5 bases). CDR1 is MNHNY, CDR2 SVGAGI, per germline (reference sequence). The V and J ends lost 7 bases and 11 bases respectively, with 11 bases between them. CDR3 length: 10 residues. CDR3 sequence reads: CASNDREAFF. In DNA form, the CDR3 reads TGTGCCAGCAACGACAGAGAGGCTTTCTTT.